This T cell receptor (beta chain) was retrieved from a study of beta chain features in type 1 diabetes. General observations from the study: Significant though moderate, a shortening of TCRB CDR3s appeared in all four CD4+ subsets of Type 1 diabetes patients. For type 1 diabetes patients, VDJ junctions showed fewer insertions and more deletions.

This clone was found once. Its antigen is unknown. From germline, CDR1 is SGHDN and CDR2 FVKESK. V lost 0 bases, J lost 4 bases, and 9 bases lay in between. The CDR3 spans 14 residues. Expressed TCRB transcripts were sequenced, since all the RNA that had been isolated was reverse transcribed. Produced via immunoSEQ multiplex PCR; TCRdb's table is partial and in-frame only. This sample has hundreds of thousands of clones; roughly 13% occur once, and the top ten carry approximately 0.02%. The receptor's source is a man between 18 and 35 years old with type 1 diabetes. Sequencing was performed on naive CD4+ T cells from blood. This chain uses TRBV14 with TRBJ1-1; D remains unclear. CDR3 region: CASSQEPSGTEAFF. The CDR3 bases are TGTGCCAGCAGCCAAGAACCCAGTGGCACTGAAGCTTTCTTT.